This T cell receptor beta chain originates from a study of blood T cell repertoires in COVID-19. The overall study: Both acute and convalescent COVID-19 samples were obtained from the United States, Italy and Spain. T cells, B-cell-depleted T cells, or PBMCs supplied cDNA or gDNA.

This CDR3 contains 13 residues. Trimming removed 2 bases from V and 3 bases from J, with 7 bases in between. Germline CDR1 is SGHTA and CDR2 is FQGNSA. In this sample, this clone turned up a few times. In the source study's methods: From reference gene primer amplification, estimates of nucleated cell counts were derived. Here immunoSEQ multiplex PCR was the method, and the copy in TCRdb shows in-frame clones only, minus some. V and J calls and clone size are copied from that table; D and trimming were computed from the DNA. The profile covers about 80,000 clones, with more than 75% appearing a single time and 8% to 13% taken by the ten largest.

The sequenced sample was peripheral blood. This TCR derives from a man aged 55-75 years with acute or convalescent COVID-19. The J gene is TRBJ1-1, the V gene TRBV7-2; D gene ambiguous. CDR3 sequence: CASSLTRDTEAFF. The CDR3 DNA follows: TGTGCCAGCAGCTTAACTCGGGACACTGAAGCTTTCTTT.